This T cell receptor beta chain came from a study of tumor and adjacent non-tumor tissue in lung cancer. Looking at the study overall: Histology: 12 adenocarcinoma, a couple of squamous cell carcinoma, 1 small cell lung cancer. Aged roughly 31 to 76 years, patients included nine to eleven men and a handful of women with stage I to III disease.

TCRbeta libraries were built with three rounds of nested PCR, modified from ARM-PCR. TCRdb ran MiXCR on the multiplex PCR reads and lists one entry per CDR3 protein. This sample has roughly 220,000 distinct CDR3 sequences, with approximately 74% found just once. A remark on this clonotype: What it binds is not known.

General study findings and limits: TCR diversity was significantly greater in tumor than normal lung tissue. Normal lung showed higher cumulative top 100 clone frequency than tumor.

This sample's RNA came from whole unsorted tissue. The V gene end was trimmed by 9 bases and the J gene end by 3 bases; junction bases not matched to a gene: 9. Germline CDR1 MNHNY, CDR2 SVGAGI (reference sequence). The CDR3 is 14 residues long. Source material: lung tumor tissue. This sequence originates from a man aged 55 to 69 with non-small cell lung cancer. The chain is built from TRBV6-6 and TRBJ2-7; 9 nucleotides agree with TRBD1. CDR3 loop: CASAQGQGNYEQYF. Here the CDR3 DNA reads TGTGCCAGTGCGCAGGGACAGGGTAACTACGAGCAGTACTTC.